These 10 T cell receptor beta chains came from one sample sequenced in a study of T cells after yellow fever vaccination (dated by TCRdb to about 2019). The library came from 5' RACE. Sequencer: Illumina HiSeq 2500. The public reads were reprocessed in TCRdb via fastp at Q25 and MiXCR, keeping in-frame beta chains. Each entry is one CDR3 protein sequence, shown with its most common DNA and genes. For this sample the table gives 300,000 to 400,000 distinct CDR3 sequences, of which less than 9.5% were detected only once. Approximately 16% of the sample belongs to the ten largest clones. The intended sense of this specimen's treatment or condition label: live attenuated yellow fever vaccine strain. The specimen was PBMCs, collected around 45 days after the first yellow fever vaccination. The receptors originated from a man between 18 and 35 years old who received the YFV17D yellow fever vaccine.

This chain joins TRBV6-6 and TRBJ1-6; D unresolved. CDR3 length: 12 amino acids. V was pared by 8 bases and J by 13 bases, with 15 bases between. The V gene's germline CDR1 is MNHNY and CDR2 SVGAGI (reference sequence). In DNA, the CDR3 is TGTGCCAGCTCCGCGGGATTGGGGCCCCTCCACTTT. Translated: CASSAGLGPLHF.

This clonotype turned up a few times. CDR3 bases: TGTGCCAGCACCCTCCCCCGGGCCGAGGGCACAGATACGCAGTATTTT. This encodes CASTLPRAEGTDTQYF. The J gene is TRBJ2-3, the V gene TRBV12-3 or TRBV12-4; the D is unclear. The CDR3 is 16 residues long. V lost 7 bases and J lost 1, with 18 bases in between.

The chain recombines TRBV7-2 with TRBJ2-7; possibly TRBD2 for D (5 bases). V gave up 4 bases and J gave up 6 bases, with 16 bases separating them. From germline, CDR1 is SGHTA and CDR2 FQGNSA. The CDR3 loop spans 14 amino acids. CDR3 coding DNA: TGTGCCAGCAGCTCACCTAGCTCCCTCATCGAGCAGTACTTC. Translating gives CASSSPSSLIEQYF.

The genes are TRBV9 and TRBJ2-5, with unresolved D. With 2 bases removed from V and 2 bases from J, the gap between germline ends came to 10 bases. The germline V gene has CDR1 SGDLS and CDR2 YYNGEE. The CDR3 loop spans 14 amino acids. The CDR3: CASSVSRYQETQYF. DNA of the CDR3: TGTGCCAGCAGCGTCTCCCGCTATCAAGAGACCCAGTACTTC.

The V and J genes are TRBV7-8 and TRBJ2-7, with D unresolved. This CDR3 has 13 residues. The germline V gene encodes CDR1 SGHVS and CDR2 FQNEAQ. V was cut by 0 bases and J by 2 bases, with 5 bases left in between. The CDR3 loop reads CASSLARTYEQYF. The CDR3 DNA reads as TGTGCCAGCAGCTTAGCGCGGACCTACGAGCAGTACTTC.

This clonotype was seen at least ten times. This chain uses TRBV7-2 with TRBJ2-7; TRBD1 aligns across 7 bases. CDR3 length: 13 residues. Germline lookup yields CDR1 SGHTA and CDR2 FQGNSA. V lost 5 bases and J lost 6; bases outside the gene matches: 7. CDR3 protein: CASSLTGLLEQYF. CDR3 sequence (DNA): TGTGCCAGCAGCCTGACAGGGTTGCTCGAGCAGTACTTC. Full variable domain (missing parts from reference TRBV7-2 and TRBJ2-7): GAGVSQSPSNKVTEKGKDVELRCDPISGHTALYWYRQSLGQGLEFLIYFQGNSAPDKSGLPSDRFSAERTGGSVSTLTIQRTQQEDSAVYLCASSLTGLLEQYFGPGTRLTVT.

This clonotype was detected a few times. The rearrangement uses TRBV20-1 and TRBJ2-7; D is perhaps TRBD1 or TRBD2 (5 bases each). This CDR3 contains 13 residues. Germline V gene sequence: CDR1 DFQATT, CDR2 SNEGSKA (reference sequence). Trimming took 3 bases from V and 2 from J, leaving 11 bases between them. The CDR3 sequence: CSASVGPPYEQYF. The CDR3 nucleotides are TGCAGTGCTAGCGTGGGACCCCCCTACGAGCAGTACTTC.

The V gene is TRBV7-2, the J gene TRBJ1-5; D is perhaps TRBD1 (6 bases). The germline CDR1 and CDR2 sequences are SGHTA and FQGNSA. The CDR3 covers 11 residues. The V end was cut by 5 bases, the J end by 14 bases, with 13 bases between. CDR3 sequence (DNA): TGTGCCAGCAGCCACACAGGGTATGAGCATTTT. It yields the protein CASSHTGYEHF. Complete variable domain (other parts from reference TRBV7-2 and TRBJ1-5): GAGVSQSPSNKVTEKGKDVELRCDPISGHTALYWYRQSLGQGLEFLIYFQGNSAPDKSGLPSDRFSAERTGGSVSTLTIQRTQQEDSAVYLCASSHTGYEHFGDGTRLSIL.

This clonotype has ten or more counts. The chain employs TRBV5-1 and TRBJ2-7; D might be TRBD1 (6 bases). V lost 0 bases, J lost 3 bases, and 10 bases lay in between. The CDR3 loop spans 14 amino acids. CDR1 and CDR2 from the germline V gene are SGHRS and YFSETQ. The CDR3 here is CASSLGQDHYEQYF. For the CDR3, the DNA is TGCGCCAGCAGCTTGGGACAGGACCACTACGAGCAGTACTTC.

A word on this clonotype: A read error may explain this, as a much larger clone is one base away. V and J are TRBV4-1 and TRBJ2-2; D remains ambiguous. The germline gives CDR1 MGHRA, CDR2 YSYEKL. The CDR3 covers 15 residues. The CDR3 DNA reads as TGCGACAGCAGCCAAGAACTACTCCCCACCGGGGAGCTGTTTTTT. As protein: CDSSQELLPTGELFF.